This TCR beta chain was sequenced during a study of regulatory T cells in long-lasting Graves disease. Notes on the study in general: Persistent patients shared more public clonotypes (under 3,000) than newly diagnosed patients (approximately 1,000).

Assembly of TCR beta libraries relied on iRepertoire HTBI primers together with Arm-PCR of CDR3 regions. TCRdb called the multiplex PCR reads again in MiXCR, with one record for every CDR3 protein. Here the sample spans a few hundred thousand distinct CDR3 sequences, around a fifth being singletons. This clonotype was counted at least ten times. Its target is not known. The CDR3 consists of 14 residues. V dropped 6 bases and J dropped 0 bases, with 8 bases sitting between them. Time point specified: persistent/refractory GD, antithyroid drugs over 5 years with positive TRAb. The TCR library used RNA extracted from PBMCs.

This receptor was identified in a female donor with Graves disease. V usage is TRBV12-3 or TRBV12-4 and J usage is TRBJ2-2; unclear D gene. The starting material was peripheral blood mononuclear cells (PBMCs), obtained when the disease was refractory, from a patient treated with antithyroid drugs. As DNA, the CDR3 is TGTGCCAGCAGACCGAGTCCGAACACCGGGGAGCTGTTTTTT. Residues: CASRPSPNTGELFF.